The TCR beta chain described here comes from a study of blood T cells in healthy people across ages. The second PCR ran roughly 7 to 12 cycles with a sample-barcoded 5' primer and J-beta primers. Via MiXCR, TCRdb re-called the 5' RACE reads, giving one row per CDR3 protein. The sample shows 850,000 to 1,000,000 distinct CDR3 sequences, 45% to 60% of them seen only once. This clonotype was seen only once. The TCR comes from a woman aged 60-75 years in good health. Source material: blood.

DNA for the CDR3: TGCAGTGTAAGAGGCGAAGTAGCGGGGAGCACAGATACGCAGTATTTT. Translation: CSVRGEVAGSTDTQYF. The V and J genes are TRBV20-1 and TRBJ2-3; 8 bases are shared with TRBD2. Germline lookup yields CDR1 DFQATT and CDR2 SNEGSKA (reference sequence). V dropped 7 bases and J dropped 0; count of bases not matched to a gene: 12. This CDR3 is built from 16 residues.